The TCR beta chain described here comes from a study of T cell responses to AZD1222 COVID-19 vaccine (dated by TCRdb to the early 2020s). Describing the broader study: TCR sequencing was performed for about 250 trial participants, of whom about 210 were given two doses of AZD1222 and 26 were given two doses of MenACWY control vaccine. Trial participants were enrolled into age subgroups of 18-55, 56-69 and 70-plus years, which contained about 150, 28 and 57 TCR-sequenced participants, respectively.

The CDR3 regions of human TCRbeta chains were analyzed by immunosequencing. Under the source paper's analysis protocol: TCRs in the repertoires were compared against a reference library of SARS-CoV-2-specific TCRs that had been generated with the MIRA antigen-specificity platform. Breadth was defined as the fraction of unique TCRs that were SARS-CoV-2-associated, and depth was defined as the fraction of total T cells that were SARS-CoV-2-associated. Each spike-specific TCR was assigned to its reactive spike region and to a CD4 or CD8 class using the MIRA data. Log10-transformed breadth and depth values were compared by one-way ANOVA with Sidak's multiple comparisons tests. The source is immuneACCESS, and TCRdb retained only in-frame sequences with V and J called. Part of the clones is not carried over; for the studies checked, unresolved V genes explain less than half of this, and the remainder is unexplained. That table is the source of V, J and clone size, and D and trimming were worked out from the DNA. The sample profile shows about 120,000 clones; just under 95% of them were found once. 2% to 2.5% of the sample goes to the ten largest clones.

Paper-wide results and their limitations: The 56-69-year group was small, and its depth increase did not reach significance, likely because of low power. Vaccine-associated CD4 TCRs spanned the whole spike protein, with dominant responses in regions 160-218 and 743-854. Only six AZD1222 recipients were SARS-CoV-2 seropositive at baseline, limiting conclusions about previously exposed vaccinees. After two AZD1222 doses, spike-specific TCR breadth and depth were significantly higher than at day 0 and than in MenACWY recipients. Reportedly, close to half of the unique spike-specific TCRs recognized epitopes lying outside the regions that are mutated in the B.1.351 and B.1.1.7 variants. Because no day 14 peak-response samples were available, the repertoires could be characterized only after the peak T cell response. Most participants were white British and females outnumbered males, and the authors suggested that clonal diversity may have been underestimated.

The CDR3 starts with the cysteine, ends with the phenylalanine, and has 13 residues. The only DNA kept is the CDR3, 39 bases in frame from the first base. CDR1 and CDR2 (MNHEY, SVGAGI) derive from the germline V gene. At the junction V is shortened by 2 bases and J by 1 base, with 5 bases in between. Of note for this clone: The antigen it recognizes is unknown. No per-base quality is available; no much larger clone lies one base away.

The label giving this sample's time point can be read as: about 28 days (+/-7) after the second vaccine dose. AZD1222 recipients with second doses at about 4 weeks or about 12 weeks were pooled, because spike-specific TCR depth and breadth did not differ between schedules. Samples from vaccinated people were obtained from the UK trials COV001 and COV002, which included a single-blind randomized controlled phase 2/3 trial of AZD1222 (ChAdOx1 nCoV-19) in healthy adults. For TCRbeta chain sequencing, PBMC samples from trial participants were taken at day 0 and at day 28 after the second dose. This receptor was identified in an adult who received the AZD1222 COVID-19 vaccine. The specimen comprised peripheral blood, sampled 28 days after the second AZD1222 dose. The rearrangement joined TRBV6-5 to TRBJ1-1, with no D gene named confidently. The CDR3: CASSYDGNTEAFF. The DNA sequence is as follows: TGTGCCAGCAGTTACGACGGGAACACTGAAGCTTTCTTT.